This entry concerns a single T cell receptor (beta chain). Its antigen is as yet unknown. This entry comes from a study of T cell responses to AZD1222 COVID-19 vaccine. Study as a whole: Pooling covered second doses at about 4 or about 12 weeks.

TCRdb's copy holds only in-frame clones and misses some; the assay was immunoSEQ multiplex PCR. This sample has some 87,000 clones, with roughly nine tenths found just once. CDR3 length: 19 residues. J lost 3 bases, V lost 1 base, and 10 bases had no gene match. The V gene's germline CDR1 is SEHNR and CDR2 FQNEAQ (reference sequence). Study-level points and caveats: Repertoire sampling happened only post peak T cell response. As reported, nearly half of all spike-specific TCRs target variant regions that are unmutated. At 160-218 and 743-854, vaccine-associated CD4 TCRs were dominant, and they spanned spike.

The V gene is TRBV7-9, the J gene TRBJ1-5, with 12 bases matching TRBD1. This material consisted of peripheral blood, taken on day 0 of AZD1222 vaccination. The TCR originated in an adult in good health. The DNA of the CDR3 is TGTGCCAGCAGCTTAGGCCCCCCGGGACAGGGGGCGGACAATCAGCCCCAGCATTTT. This codes for CASSLGPPGQGADNQPQHF.